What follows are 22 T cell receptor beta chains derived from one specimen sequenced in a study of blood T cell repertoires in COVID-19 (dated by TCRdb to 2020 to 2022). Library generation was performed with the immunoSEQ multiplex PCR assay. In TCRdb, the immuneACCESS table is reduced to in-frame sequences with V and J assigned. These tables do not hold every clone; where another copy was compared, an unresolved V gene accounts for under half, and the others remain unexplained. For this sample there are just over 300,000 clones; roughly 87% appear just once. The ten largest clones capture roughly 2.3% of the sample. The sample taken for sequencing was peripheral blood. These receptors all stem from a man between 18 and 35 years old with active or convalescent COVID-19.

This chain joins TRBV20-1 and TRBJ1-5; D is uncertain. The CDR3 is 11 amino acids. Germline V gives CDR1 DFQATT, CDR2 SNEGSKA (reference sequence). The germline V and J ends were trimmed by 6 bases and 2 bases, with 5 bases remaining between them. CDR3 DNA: TGCAGTGCCCAGGGCAATCAGCCCCAGCATTTT. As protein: CSAQGNQPQHF.

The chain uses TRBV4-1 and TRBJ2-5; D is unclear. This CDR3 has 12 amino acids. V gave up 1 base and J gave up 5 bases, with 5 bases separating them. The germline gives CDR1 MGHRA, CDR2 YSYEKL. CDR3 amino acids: CASSQVSETQYF. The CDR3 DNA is TGCGCCAGCAGCCAAGTCTCGGAGACCCAGTACTTC.

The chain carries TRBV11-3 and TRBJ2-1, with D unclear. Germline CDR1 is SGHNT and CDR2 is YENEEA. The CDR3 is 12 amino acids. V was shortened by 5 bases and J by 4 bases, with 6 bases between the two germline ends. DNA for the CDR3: TGTGCCAGCAGCACTCGGTACAATGAGCAGTTCTTC. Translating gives CASSTRYNEQFF.

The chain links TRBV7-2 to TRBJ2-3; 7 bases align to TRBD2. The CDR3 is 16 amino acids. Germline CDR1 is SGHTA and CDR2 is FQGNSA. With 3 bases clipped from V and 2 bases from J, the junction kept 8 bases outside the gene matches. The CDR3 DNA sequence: TGTGCCAGCAGCTTCCAAAGCGGGACTATCACAGATACGCAGTATTTT. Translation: CASSFQSGTITDTQYF.

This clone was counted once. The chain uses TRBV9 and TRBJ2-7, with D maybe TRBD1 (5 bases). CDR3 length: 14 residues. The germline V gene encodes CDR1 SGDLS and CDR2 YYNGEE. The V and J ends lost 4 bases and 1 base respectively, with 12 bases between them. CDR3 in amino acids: CASSRKGLSYEQYF. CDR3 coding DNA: TGTGCCAGCAGCCGCAAGGGGTTATCCTACGAGCAGTACTTC.

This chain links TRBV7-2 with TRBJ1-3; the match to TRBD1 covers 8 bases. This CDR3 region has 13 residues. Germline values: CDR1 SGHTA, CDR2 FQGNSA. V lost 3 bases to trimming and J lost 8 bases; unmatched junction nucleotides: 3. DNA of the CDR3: TGTGCCAGCAGCTTCCAGGGGGCTGACACCATATATTTT. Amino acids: CASSFQGADTIYF.

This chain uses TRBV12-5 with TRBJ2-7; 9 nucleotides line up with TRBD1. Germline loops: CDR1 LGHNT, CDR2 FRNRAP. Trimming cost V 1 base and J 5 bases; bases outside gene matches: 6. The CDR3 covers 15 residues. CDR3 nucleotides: TGTGCTAGTGGTTTGGACCGGGACAGGGTGCACGAGCAGTACTTC. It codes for CASGLDRDRVHEQYF.

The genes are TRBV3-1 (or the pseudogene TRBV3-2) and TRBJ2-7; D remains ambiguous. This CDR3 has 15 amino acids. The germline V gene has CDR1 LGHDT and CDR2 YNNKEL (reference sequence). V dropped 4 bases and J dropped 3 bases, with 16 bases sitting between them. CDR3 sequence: CASSPPGSRLYEQYF. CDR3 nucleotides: TGTGCCAGCAGCCCCCCTGGAAGTAGACTCTACGAGCAGTACTTC.

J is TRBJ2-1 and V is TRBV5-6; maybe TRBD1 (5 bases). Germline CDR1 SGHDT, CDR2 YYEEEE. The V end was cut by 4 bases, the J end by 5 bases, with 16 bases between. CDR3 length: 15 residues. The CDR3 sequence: CASSPWAAGNNEQFF. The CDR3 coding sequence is TGTGCCAGCAGCCCATGGGCGGCAGGGAACAATGAGCAGTTCTTC.

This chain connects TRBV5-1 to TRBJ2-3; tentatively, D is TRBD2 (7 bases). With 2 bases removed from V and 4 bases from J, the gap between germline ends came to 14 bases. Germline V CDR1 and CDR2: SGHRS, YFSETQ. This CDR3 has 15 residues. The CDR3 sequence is CASSFVGGQPDTQYF. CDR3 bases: TGCGCCAGCAGCTTTGTCGGGGGGCAACCAGATACGCAGTATTTT.

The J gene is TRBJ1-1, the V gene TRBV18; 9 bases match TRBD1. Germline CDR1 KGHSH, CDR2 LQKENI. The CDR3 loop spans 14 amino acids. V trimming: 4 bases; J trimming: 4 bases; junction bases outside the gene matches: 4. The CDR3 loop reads CASSQGQGVTEAFF. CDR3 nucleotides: TGTGCCAGCTCACAGGGACAGGGAGTCACTGAAGCTTTCTTT.

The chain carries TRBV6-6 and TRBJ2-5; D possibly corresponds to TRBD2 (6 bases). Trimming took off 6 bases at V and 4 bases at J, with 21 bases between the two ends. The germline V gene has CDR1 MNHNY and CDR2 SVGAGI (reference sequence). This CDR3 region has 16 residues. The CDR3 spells CASRYTRDAGRETQYF. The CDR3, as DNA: TGTGCCAGCAGGTACACCAGGGACGCCGGGAGAGAGACCCAGTACTTC.

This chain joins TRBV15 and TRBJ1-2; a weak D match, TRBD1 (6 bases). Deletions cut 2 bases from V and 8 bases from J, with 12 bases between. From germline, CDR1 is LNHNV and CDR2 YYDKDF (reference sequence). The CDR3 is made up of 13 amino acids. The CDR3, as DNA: TGTGCCACCAGCAGAAGGGACATTGGCGGCTACACCTTC. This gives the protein CATSRRDIGGYTF.

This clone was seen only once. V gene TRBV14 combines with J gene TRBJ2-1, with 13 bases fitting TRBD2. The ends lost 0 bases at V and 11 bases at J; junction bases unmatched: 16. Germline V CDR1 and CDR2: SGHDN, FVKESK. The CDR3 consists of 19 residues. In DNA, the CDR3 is TGTGCCAGCAGCCAAGATAGCGGACTAGCGGGAGAAAGGGGGAGGAAGCAGTTCTTC. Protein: CASSQDSGLAGERGRKQFF.

In DNA form, the CDR3 reads TGTGCCAGCAGGCCGGGGGTGGAGAATCAGCCCCAGCATTTT. Translating gives CASRPGVENQPQHF. V and J are TRBV27 and TRBJ1-5, with a weak D call TRBD1 (5 bases). Germline CDR1 is MNHEY and CDR2 is SMNVEV (reference sequence). The CDR3 length is 14 residues. V was clipped by 6 bases and J by 4 bases, with 13 bases between them.

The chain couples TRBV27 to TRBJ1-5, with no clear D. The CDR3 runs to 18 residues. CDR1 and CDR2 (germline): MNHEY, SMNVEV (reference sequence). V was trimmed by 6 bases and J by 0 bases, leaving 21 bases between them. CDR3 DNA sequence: TGTGCCAGCAGCCAGTGGCCCGCGGGTGATTATAGCAATCAGCCCCAGCATTTT. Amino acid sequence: CASSQWPAGDYSNQPQHF.

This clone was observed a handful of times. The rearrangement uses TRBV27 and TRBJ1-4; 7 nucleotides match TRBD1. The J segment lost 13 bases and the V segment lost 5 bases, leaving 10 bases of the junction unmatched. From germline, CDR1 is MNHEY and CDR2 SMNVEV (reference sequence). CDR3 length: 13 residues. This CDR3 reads CASSPDRARGLFF. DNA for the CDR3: TGTGCCAGCAGTCCCGACAGGGCCCGAGGACTGTTTTTT.

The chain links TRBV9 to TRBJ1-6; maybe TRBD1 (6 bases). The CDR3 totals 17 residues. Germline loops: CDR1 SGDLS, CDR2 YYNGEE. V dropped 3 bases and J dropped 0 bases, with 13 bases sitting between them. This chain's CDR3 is CASSAGVVASYNSPLHF. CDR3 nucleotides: TGTGCCAGCAGCGCAGGGGTTGTCGCCTCCTATAATTCACCCCTCCACTTT.

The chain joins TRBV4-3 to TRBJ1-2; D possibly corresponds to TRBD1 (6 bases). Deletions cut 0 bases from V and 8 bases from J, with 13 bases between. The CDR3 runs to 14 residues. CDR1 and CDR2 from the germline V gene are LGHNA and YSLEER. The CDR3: CASSQDRGFGGYTF. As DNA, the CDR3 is TGCGCCAGCAGCCAAGATAGGGGGTTTGGAGGCTACACCTTC.

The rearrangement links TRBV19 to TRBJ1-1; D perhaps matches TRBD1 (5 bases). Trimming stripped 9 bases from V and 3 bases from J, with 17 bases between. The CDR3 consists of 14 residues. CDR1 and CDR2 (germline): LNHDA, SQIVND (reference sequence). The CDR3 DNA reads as TGTGCCAGCTGGGACCCCCGGGAGGACACTGAAGCTTTCTTT. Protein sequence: CASWDPREDTEAFF.

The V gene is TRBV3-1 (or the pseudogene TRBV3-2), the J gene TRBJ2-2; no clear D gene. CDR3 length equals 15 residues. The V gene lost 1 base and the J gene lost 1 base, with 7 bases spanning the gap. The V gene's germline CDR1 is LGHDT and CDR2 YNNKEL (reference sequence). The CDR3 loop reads CASSQANLNTGELFF. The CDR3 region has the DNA TGTGCCAGCAGCCAAGCCAATTTGAACACCGGGGAGCTGTTTTTT.

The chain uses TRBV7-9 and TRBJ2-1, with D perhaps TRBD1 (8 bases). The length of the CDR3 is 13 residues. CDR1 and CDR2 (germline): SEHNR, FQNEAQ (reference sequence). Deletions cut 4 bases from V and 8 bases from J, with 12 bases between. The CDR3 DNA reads TGTGCCAGCAGCTCCACAGGGGGGGATGAGCAGTTCTTC. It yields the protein CASSSTGGDEQFF.